Given below is one T cell receptor beta chain in context. This record belongs to a study of cytomegalovirus exposure and HLA in healthy donors. This CDR3 region has 15 residues. The V and J ends lost 0 bases and 5 bases respectively, with 12 bases between them. Germline-derived CDR1 and CDR2 are SGHRS and YFSETQ. Primers for the PCR totalled 60 Vbeta and 13 Jbeta. This table comes from immunoSEQ multiplex PCR, and its TCRdb copy is limited to in-frame clones, with some not included. The sample consists of 85,000 to 130,000 clones, less than 80% of them appearing once. The chain joins TRBV5-1 to TRBJ2-1; TRBD2 might be the D (6 bases). Sequenced sample: PBMCs. This sequence originates from a man aged 55 to 70 in good health and CMV-seronegative. The CDR3 spells CASSLVAGGDNEQFF. The CDR3 DNA reads TGCGCCAGCAGCTTGGTGGCGGGCGGGGACAATGAGCAGTTCTTC.